This TCR beta chain was sequenced for a study of spatial heterogeneity in lung cancer. About the study: The cohort: some 73 early-stage, untreated non-small cell lung cancer patients.

Time point reported: blood at routine non-recurrence follow-up after resection. Unsorted samples of tumor, nontumor lung or frozen PBMC had their whole RNA sequenced. TCRdb passed the 5' RACE reads through MiXCR, listing each CDR3 protein once. The sample consists of 7,500 to 10,000 distinct CDR3 sequences, about 23% of them appearing once. Between the trimmed V and J ends, which lost 4 bases and 7 bases, there was a span of 15 bases. In germline, CDR1 is SGHNT, CDR2 YYREEE (reference sequence). There are 14 residues in the CDR3. Source: PBMCs, taken at follow-up. The source of this sequence is a female donor with early-stage non-small cell lung cancer. This chain joins TRBV5-4 and TRBJ2-1, with no clear D. The CDR3 here is CASSDPKRWNEQFF. The DNA for the CDR3 is TGTGCCAGCAGCGACCCTAAGAGGTGGAATGAGCAGTTCTTC.